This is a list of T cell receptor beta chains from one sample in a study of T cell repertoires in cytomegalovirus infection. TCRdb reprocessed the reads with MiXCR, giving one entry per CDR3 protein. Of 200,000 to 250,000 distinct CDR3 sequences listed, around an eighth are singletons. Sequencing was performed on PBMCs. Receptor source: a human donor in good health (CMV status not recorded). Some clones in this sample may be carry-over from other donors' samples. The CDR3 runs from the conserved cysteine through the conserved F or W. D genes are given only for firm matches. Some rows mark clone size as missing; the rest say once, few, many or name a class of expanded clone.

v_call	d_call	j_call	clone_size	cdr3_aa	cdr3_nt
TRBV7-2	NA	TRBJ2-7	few	CASSLAPDTEQYF	TGTGCCAGCAGCTTAGCACCAGACACCGAGCAGTACTTC
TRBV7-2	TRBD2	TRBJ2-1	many	CASSLVSGSPPYNEQFF	TGTGCCAGCAGCTTGGTGAGCGGGAGTCCCCCCTACAATGAGCAGTTCTTC
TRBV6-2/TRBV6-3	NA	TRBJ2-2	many	CASRQGPGELFF	TGTGCCAGCAGACAGGGTCCCGGGGAGCTGTTTTTT
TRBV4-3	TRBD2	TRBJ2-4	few	CASSQGPGGETKNIQYF	TGCGCCAGCAGCCAAGGGCCTGGGGGGGAGACCAAAAACATTCAGTACTTC
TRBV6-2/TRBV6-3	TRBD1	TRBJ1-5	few	CASSPGTGDSNQPQHF	TGTGCCAGCAGCCCCGGGACAGGGGATAGCAATCAGCCCCAGCATTTT
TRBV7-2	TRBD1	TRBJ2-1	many	CASRTRDRGLYNEQFF	TGTGCCAGCAGGACACGGGACAGGGGGTTATACAATGAGCAGTTCTTC
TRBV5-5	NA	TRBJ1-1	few	CASSLLQNTEAFF	TGTGCCAGCAGCTTGTTGCAGAACACTGAAGCTTTCTTT
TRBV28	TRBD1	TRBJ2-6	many	CASGTGGSGANVLTF	TGTGCCTCGGGGACAGGGGGCTCTGGGGCCAACGTCCTGACTTTC
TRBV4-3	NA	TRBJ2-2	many	CASSPPEPGGWGGELFF	TGCGCCAGCAGCCCCCCGGAGCCCGGCGGATGGGGCGGGGAGCTGTTTTTT
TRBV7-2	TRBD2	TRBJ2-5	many	CASRLAGGETQYF	TGTGCCAGCCGACTAGCGGGCGGAGAGACCCAGTACTTC
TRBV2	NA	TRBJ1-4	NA	CASTYRAREKLFF	TGTGCCAGCACTTATCGGGCGCGTGAAAAACTGTTTTTT